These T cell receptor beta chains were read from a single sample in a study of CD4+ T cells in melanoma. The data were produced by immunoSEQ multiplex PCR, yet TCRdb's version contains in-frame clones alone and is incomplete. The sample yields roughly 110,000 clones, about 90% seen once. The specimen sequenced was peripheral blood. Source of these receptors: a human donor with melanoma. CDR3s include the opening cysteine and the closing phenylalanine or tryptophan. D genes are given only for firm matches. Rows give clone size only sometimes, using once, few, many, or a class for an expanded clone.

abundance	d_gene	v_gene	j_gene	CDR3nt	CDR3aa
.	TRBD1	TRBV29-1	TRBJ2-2	TGCAGCGTCCGACAGGGGGCGGAAACCGGGGAGCTGTTTTTT	CSVRQGAETGELFF
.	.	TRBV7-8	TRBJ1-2	TGTGCCAGCAGCCCTCGACAAGGGGACTATGGCTACACCTTC	CASSPRQGDYGYTF
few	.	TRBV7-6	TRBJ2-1	TGTGCCAGCAGCTTGGGGAGCTTGCGTAATGAGCAGTTCTTC	CASSLGSLRNEQFF
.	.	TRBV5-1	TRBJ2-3	TGCGCCAGCAGCTCTCCAGGGTTGGGGGTAGATACGCAGTATTTT	CASSSPGLGVDTQYF
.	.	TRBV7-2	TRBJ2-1	TGTGCCAGCAGCTTAGCGGGGGGGCACAATGAGCAGTTCTTC	CASSLAGGHNEQFF
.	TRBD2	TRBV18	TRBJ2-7	TGTGCCAGCTCACCGACTAGCGGGAACTACGAGCAGTACTTC	CASSPTSGNYEQYF
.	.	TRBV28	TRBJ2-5	TGTGCCAGCAGTGTAGACACCGGCCCACGTTCGGGAGAGACCCAGTACTTC	CASSVDTGPRSGETQYF
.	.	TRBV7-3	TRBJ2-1	TGTGCCAGCAGCTTAAACCCAGGAGACAATGAGCAGTTCTTC	CASSLNPGDNEQFF
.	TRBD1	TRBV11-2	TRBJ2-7	TGTGCCACCAGCACAGGACAGGGATTTATGAACGAGCAGTACTTC	CATSTGQGFMNEQYF
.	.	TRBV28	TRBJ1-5	TGTGCCAGCAGTTTAAAAAATAGCAATCAGCCCCAGCATTTT	CASSLKNSNQPQHF
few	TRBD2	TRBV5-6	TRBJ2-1	TGTGCCAGCAGCTCTTTCTTACTAGCGGGATCTTACAATGAGCAGTTCTTC	CASSSFLLAGSYNEQFF
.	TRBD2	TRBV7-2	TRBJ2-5	TGTGCCAGCAGCGTAGCTAGCGGGGGGGCTCCCGGTGAGACCCAGTACTTC	CASSVASGGAPGETQYF
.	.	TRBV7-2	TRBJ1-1	TGTGCCAGCAGCCCGGGACGGACCAAAGCTTTCTTT	CASSPGRTKAFF